This TCR beta chain was documented in a study of blood T cell repertoires in COVID-19. Overall study context: Some COVID-19 samples were acute and others convalescent; all came from the United States, Italy and Spain. T cells, B-cell-depleted T cells, or PBMCs provided the cDNA or gDNA that served as material.

Per germline, CDR1 SGHAT and CDR2 FQNNGV. V dropped 7 bases and J dropped 7 bases, with 28 bases sitting between them. This CDR3 is built from 17 residues. For recovered donors of Cohort 3, there were two negative PCRs, clearance, or symptom resolution. Per the authors' pipeline: Nucleated cell number was recorded as an estimate derived from reference gene primer amplification. The method was immunoSEQ multiplex PCR; TCRdb's version includes in-frame clones alone and lacks a portion of them. D and trimming come from the DNA, and the V and J calls and clone size come from that table. The sample carries 150,000 to 200,000 clones, around 82% recorded once.

The source material was PBMCs or T cells enriched from blood (not recorded which). The sequence derives from a man in his 60s who had recovered from COVID-19. The genes are TRBV11-2 and TRBJ2-5; D is perhaps TRBD1 (6 bases). The CDR3 DNA reads TGTGCCAGCACCCCCGTATCGACAGGCCATTATCAGATGACCCAGTACTTC. Its translation is CASTPVSTGHYQMTQYF. Using reference TRBV11-2 and TRBJ2-5 for the parts outside the CDR3, the full variable domain is EAGVAQSPRYKIIEKRQSVAFWCNPISGHATLYWYQQILGQGPKLLIQFQNNGVVDDSQLPKDRFSAERLKGVDSTLKIQPAKLEDSAVYLCASTPVSTGHYQMTQYFGPGTRLLVL.